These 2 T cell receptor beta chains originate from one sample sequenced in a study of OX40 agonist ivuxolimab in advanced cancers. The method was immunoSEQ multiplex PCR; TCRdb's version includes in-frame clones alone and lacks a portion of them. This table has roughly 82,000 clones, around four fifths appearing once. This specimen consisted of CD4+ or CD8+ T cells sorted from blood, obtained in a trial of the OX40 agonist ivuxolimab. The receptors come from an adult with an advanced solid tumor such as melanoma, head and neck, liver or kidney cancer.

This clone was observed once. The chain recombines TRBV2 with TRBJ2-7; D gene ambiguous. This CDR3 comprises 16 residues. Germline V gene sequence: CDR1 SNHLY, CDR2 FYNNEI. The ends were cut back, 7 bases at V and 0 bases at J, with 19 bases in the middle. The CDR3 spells CASNSFRVGYSYEQYF. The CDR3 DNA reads TGTGCCAGCAACTCGTTCCGGGTGGGCTACTCCTACGAGCAGTACTTC.

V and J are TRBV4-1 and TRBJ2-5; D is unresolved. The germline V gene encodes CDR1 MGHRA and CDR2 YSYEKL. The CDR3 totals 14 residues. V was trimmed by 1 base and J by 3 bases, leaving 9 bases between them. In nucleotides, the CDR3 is TGCGCCAGCAGCCAAGGTCGCAGCGAAGAGACCCAGTACTTC. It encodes CASSQGRSEETQYF.